Listed here are 6 T cell receptor beta chains from one sample, sequenced in a study of CD8 T cells in ankylosing spondylitis. Study-wide points: Made up of several highly homologous variants, a TCR beta motif appeared characteristic of ankylosing spondylitis blood.

Antigen specificity for these receptors is unknown. TCRdb re-derived calls from the 5' RACE reads in MiXCR, one entry per CDR3 protein. The data hold around 770,000 distinct CDR3 sequences, with 12% observed a single time. The sequencing input was blood, either unsorted or a sorted T cell fraction (not recorded which). These receptors were taken from a male donor with ankylosing spondylitis.

In this sample, this clonotype turned up a few times. The rearrangement joins TRBV9 to TRBJ2-7, with 13 bases that match TRBD2. CDR3 length: 14 amino acids. Looked up from germline, CDR1 is SGDLS and CDR2 is YYNGEE. With V trimmed by 4 bases and J by 8 bases, 6 bases remained unmatched. CDR3 loop: CASSPRTSGGKQYF. The CDR3 bases are TGTGCCAGCAGCCCCCGGACTAGCGGGGGCAAGCAGTACTTC. The variable domain in full, with the rest retrieved from reference TRBV9 and TRBJ2-7, is DSGVTQTPKHLITATGQRVTLRCSPRSGDLSVYWYQQSLDQGLQFLIQYYNGEERAKGNILERFSAQQFPDLHSELNLSSLELGDSALYFCASSPRTSGGKQYFGPGTRLTVT.

This clonotype has ten or more counts. V gene TRBV5-1 combines with J gene TRBJ1-2; D gene uncertain. Germline V lookup: CDR1 SGHRS, CDR2 YFSETQ. V lost 2 bases and J 5 bases, leaving 10 bases between the germline ends. This CDR3 contains 13 residues. CDR3 sequence (DNA): TGCGCCAGCAGCTTACGACCGCAGTATGGCTACACCTTC. Encoded protein: CASSLRPQYGYTF.

The rearrangement links TRBV27 to TRBJ1-1; weak D call: TRBD1 (6 bases). This CDR3 comprises 14 residues. V lost 2 bases, J lost 5 bases, and 12 bases lay in between. Germline V lookup: CDR1 MNHEY, CDR2 SMNVEV (reference sequence). The CDR3 is CASSLGGPRTEAFF. The CDR3 DNA sequence: TGTGCCAGCAGTTTAGGGGGGCCTCGGACTGAAGCTTTCTTT.

The table lists this clonotype with a few counts. The gene calls are TRBV30 and TRBJ2-2, with D unclear. Trimming shortened V by 3 bases and J by 2 bases, and 7 bases separated the two germline ends. The CDR3 sequence is 13 residues long. The V gene's germline CDR1 is GTSNPN and CDR2 SVGIG (reference sequence). CDR3 bases: TGTGCCTGGAGCACACTTAACACCGGGGAGCTGTTTTTT. Protein: CAWSTLNTGELFF.

This sequence joins TRBV20-1 and TRBJ1-6; TRBD1 agrees at 7 bases. Germline-derived CDR1 and CDR2 are DFQATT and SNEGSKA (reference sequence). The J segment lost 6 bases and the V segment lost 1 base, leaving 6 bases of the junction unmatched. The length of the CDR3 is 15 residues. CDR3 nucleotides: TGCAGTGCTAGAGTTCGGGGACAGATTAATTCACCCCTCCACTTT. It encodes CSARVRGQINSPLHF.

In this sample, this clonotype turned up a few times. The V and J genes are TRBV27 and TRBJ2-7; 8 positions match TRBD1. V shed 9 bases and J 0 bases; nucleotides not matched to a gene: 10. CDR1 MNHEY and CDR2 SMNVEV come from the germline V gene (reference sequence). The CDR3 spans 15 residues. CDR3 sequence (DNA): TGTGCCAGTTCCCCGACAGGGGTCTACTCCTACGAGCAGTACTTC. It translates to CASSPTGVYSYEQYF.